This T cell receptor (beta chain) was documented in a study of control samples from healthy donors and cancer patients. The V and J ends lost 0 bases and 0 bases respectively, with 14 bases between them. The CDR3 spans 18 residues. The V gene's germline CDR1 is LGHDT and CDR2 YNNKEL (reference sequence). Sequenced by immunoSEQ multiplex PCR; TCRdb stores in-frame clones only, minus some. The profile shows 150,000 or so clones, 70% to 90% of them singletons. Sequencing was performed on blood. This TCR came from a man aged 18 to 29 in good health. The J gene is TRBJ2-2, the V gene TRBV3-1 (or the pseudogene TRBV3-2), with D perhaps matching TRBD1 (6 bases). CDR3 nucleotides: TGTGCCAGCAGCCAAGAGGCCCCGAGACAGGCGAACACCGGGGAGCTGTTTTTT. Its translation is CASSQEAPRQANTGELFF.